This TCR beta chain was observed in a study of T cells in narcolepsy (dated by TCRdb to between 2018 and 2020). The study in broad terms: Patients with narcolepsy type 1 or type 2 (NT1, NT2) and healthy control donors were enrolled in the study. Autoreactive T cells targeting hypocretin neuron self-antigens (hypocretin, TRIB2) were sought in narcolepsy patients, and TCR Vbeta sequencing was used to track clonotypes in blood and CSF.

Inclusive of the bounding cysteine and phenylalanine, the CDR3 is 14 residues long. CDR3 DNA only is kept here, 42 bases in frame from base 1. The germline V gene encodes CDR1 SGDLS and CDR2 YYNGEE. General conclusions and limits of the study: Autoreactive clonotypes were reported to be detected serially in the blood of the same patients and of different patients, but not in the blood of healthy controls. No sequences matching autoreactive T cell clones were present in some of the blood memory CD4+ repertoires from patients and controls. Patients and controls had similar numbers of sequenced blood memory CD4+ clonotypes, with averages of roughly 39,000 in patients and some 36,000 in controls. HCRT-specific and TRIB2-specific autoreactive clonotypes were highlighted in plots that compared CD4+ T cell clonotypes in CSF versus blood from the same patient.

Receptor libraries were prepared by the immunoSEQ multiplex PCR assay. The immuneACCESS repertoire file appears here via TCRdb, limited to in-frame rearrangements. These files lack a portion of the clones; in checked studies, under half of the deficit traces to unresolved V genes, and the cause of the others is not known. The sample table lists around 42,000 clones, about nine tenths of them with a count of one. Of the sample, roughly 1.3% falls within the top ten clones. For TCR Vbeta sequencing, memory CD4+ T cells were sorted ex vivo from the peripheral blood of narcolepsy patients and healthy controls. Notes on this clone: There is no known antigen for this receptor. No qualities accompany the bases; no much larger clone lies one base away.

The sequence was collected from a human donor with narcolepsy. The V gene is TRBV9 and the J gene is TRBJ2-5; the D gene assignment is perhaps TRBD1 or TRBD2, with each matching 6 bases. The closer fit of TRBJ2-7 to the DNA end suggests the J call may be wrong. Sequences were obtained from CD45RA- memory CD4+ T cells from PBMCs. What the cell subset or site label conveys for this sample: memory T cells sorted ex vivo from peripheral blood. Here is the DNA: TGTGCCAGCGGAGGAAGGGGGGCCCCCTACGAGCAGTACTTC. Translated, this gives CASGGRGAPYEQYF.